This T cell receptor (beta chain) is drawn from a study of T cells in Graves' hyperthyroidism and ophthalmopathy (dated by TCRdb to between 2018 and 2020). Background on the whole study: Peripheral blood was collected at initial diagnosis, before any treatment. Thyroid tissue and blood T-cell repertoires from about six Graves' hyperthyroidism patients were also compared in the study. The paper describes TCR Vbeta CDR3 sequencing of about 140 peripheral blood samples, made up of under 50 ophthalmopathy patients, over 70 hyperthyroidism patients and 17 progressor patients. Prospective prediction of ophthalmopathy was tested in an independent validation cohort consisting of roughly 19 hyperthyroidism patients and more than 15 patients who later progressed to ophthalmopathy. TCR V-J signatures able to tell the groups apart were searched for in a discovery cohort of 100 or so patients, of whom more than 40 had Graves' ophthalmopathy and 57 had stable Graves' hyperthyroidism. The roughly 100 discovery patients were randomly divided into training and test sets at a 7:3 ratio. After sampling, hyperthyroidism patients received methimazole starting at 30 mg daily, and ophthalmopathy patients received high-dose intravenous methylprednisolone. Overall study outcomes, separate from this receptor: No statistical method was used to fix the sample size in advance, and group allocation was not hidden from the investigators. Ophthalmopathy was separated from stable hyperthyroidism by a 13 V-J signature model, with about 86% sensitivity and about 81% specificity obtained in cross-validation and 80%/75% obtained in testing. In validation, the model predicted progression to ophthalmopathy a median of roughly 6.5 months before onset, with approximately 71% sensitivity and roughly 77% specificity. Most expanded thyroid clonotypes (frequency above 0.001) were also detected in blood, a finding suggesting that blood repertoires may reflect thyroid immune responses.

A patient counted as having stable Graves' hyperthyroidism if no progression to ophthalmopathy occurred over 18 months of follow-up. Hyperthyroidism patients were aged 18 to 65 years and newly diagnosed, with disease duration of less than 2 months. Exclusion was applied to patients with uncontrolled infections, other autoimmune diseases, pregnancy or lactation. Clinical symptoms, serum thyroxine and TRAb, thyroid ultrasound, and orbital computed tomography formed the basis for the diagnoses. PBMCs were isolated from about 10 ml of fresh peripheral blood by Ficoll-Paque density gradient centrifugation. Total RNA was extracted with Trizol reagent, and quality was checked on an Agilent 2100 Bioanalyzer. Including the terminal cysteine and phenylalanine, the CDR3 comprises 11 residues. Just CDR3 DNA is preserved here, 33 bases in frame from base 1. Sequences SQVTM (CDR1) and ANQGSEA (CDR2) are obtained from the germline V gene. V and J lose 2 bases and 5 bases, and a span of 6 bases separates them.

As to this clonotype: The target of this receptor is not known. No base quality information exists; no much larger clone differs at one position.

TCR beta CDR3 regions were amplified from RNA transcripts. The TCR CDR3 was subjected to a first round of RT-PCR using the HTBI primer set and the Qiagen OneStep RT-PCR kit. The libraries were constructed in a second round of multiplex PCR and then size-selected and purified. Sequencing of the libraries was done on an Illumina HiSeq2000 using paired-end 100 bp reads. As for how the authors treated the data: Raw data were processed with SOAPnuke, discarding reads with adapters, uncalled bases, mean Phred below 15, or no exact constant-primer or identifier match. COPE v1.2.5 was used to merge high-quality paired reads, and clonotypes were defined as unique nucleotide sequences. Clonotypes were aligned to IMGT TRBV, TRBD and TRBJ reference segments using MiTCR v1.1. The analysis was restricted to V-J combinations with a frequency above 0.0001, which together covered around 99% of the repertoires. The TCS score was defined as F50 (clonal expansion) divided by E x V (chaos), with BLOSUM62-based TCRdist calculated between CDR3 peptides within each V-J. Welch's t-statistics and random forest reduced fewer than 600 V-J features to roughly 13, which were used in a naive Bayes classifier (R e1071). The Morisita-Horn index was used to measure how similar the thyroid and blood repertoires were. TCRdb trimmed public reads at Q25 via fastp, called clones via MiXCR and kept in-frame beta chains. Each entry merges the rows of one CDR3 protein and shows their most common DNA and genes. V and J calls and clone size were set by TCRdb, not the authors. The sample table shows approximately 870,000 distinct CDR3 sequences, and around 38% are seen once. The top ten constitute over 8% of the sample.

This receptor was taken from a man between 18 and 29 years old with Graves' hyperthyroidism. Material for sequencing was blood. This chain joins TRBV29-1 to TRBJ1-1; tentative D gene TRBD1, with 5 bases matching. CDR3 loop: CSVEKGTEAFF. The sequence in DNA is TGCAGCGTTGAAAAGGGGACTGAAGCTTTCTTT.